This T cell receptor (beta chain) was sequenced during a study of control samples from healthy donors and cancer patients. Trimming removed 3 bases from V and 3 bases from J; junction bases left unmatched: 6. Germline CDR1 SGHTS, CDR2 YDEGEE. The CDR3 runs to 15 residues. Profiled with immunoSEQ multiplex PCR; TCRdb holds only in-frame clones, not every one. The table includes some 82,000 clones, 80% to 90% detected once. The chain couples TRBV5-8 to TRBJ2-7; TRBD1 matches 10 bases. Sequenced input: PBMCs. The receptor's source is a man in his sixties with head and neck cancer. CDR3 sequence reads: CASSSRRTGGYEQYF. CDR3 nucleotide sequence: TGTGCCAGCAGCTCTCGCCGGACAGGGGGCTACGAGCAGTACTTC.